This TCR beta chain emerged from a study of shared clonotypes between healthy human individuals. Study background: The donors, two women and three men, were aged 18 to 49.

The germline V gene encodes CDR1 MDHEN and CDR2 SYDVKM. Between the trimmed V and J ends, which lost 1 base and 2 bases, there was a span of 12 bases. The CDR3 extends over 16 amino acids. Only in-frame clones appear in the TCRdb table, and some are missing; sequencing was by immunoSEQ multiplex PCR. The table includes under 600,000 clones, almost 97% detected once. The chain employs TRBV28 and TRBJ2-1, with D hard to call. The specimen sequenced was naive CD4+ T cells sorted from blood. Regarding subset: CD45RA+ positively selected. This sequence originates from a woman in her 30s in good health. The CDR3 sequence is CASSLSWVSTYNEQFF. The CDR3 bases are TGTGCCAGCAGTTTATCGTGGGTGTCTACCTACAATGAGCAGTTCTTC.